This is a list of T cell receptor beta chains from one sample in a study of T cells after yellow fever vaccination. TCRdb analysed the 5' RACE reads with MiXCR anew, one entry per CDR3 protein. The repertoire holds 600,000 to 750,000 distinct CDR3 sequences, with roughly an eighth as singletons. Sample: PBMCs, taken on the day of the yellow fever booster vaccination. Receptors were obtained from a man aged 25-40 years who received the YFV17D yellow fever vaccine. Both conserved end residues are part of each CDR3. D genes are given only for firm matches. The size of a clone is reported for some rows only, either as once, few or many, or as a class for expanded clones.

V gene,D gene,clone size,J gene,CDR3 DNA,CDR3 protein
TRBV5-4,-,-,TRBJ1-4,TGTGCCAGCAGCGTCAGGGAAAGAAGGGAAAAACTGTTTTTT,CASSVRERREKLFF
TRBV19,-,-,TRBJ2-7,TGTGCCAGTAGTATGTCGTTCGGTTCTGAACAGTACTTC,CASSMSFGSEQYF
TRBV25-1,TRBD2,few,TRBJ2-3,TGTGCCAGCAGACCAAGCGGGAGGGCATCAGATACGCAGTATTTT,CASRPSGRASDTQYF
TRBV6-1,-,-,TRBJ2-5,TGTGCCAGCAGTGAATTTATGGGAATTCAAGAGACCCAGTACTTC,CASSEFMGIQETQYF
TRBV28,-,-,TRBJ2-5,TGTGCCAGCAGTAAGGGGATTCGAGAGACCCAGTACTTC,CASSKGIRETQYF
TRBV20-1,-,-,TRBJ2-7,TGCAGTGCCCAAAAGGGGATATACGAGCAGTACTTC,CSAQKGIYEQYF
TRBV28,-,many,TRBJ2-5,TGTGCCAGCAGGCCACAGGGAGGCGAGACCCAGTACTTC,CASRPQGGETQYF
TRBV28,TRBD2,-,TRBJ2-3,TGTGCCAGCAGTTCCGCCCTTAGGTCGCTAGCGGGGCTAACAGATACGCAGTATTTT,CASSSALRSLAGLTDTQYF
TRBV7-9,-,many,TRBJ1-5,TGTGCCAGCAGCTTAGGTCATGGTGAGGGTCAGCCCCAGCATTTT,CASSLGHGEGQPQHF
TRBV18,-,-,TRBJ2-1,TGTGCCAGCTCACCAAGAGCGGGCAATGAGCAGTTCTTC,CASSPRAGNEQFF
TRBV5-1,-,few,TRBJ2-1,TGCGCCAGCAGCTTTCCGGGGGAGTGGGATGAGCAGTTCTTC,CASSFPGEWDEQFF
TRBV14,TRBD2,few,TRBJ2-6,TGTGCCAGCAGCCAGTTAACCGGGACTAGCTTGCCTGGGGCCAACGTCCTGACTTTC,CASSQLTGTSLPGANVLTF
TRBV30,TRBD2,-,TRBJ2-1,TGTGCCTGCCTCACTAGCGGGAGCTTACATGAGCAGTTCTTC,CACLTSGSLHEQFF
TRBV5-6,-,-,TRBJ2-5,TGTGCCAGCAGCCGGACAGATCAAGAGACCCAGTACTTC,CASSRTDQETQYF
TRBV12-5,TRBD2,few,TRBJ2-1,TGTGCTAGTGGTTTGGTACTAGCGGGATCCAATGAGCAGTTCTTC,CASGLVLAGSNEQFF
TRBV30,TRBD2,-,TRBJ2-3,TGTGCCTTGACTAGCGGGATGGGCATTACGCAGTATTTT,CALTSGMGITQYF
TRBV20-1,-,few,TRBJ2-5,TGCAGTGTGGGGACCCAAGAGACCCAGTACTTC,CSVGTQETQYF
TRBV24-1,-,few,TRBJ1-3,TGTGCCACCAGTGAGACCGGCTCTGGAAACACCATATATTTT,CATSETGSGNTIYF
TRBV18,TRBD1,-,TRBJ2-1,TGTGCCAGCTCACCACCGGGACAGGGGTCCCACAATGAGCAGTTCTTC,CASSPPGQGSHNEQFF
TRBV5-1,TRBD1,few,TRBJ1-1,TGCGCCAGCACCACGGGGGCAGGGGGAGCCTACACTGAAGCTTTCTTT,CASTTGAGGAYTEAFF
TRBV20-1,-,-,TRBJ2-7,TGCAGTGCTAGAGAGGCCCATATGGCCCCCTACGAGCAGTACTTC,CSAREAHMAPYEQYF
TRBV10-3,TRBD2,-,TRBJ2-1,TGTGCCATCAGTGAGCCCTCGCGGGAACTACTAGCGGGAGGAGGCAATGAGCAGTTCTTC,CAISEPSRELLAGGGNEQFF